This TCR beta chain is from a study of T cells expressing NK-cell markers. Looking at the study overall: The TCR beta repertoires originated in sorted CD3+CD56+NKG2C+, CD3+CD56+NKG2C- and CD3+CD56-NKG2C+ T cells. General study results and limits: In a group of five to seven donors, dominant NKG2C+ clonotypes represented 1.0-7.0% of CD8+ T cells. In several donors, dominant clonotypes made up roughly 28.3-65% of CD3+CD56-NKG2C+ cells.

TCRdb reprocessed the 5' RACE reads; each CDR3 protein has one entry and no DNA is given. Its table lists some 600,000 distinct CDR3 sequences. This CDR3 is 14 amino acids long. Germline V gene sequence: CDR1 DFQATT, CDR2 SNEGSKA (reference sequence). Note on this clonotype: Its target is not known.

The source of this sequence is a young man in good health. Sequencing used blood T cells: a sorted CD56 or NKG2C T cell subset, CD4+ or CD8+ T cells, or bulk PBMC T cells (not recorded which). V usage is TRBV20-1 and J usage is TRBJ2-1; TCRdb lists TRBD1, though no DNA is available to test this call. Here the CDR3 reads CSARDGPADNEQFF.